This TCR beta chain originates from a study of shared clonotypes between healthy human individuals. Study results and caveats: Sharing of clonotypes among donors was expected to vary with sequencing depth. The sharing of around 5% of naive CD4 clonotypes was seen across several donors.

The CDR3 is made up of 15 amino acids. Germline loops: CDR1 SGHRS, CDR2 YFSETQ. Deletions cut 1 base from V and 5 bases from J, with 16 bases between. Turning to this clone: Its target is not known.

Genomic DNA (from each subset) was split evenly across several immunoSEQ plates. Measured with immunoSEQ multiplex PCR; TCRdb has only the in-frame clones, and not every one. Of over 2 million clones in the sample, about 90% are singletons; the top ten hold about 0.41%. This clonotype originated in a young man in good health. Some clones in this sample may be carry-over from other donors' samples. The V call is TRBV5-1, the J call TRBJ2-7, with D maybe TRBD2 (6 bases). The specimen sequenced was naive CD4+ T cells from PBMCs. Noted subset: CD45RA+ positively selected. As DNA, the CDR3 is TGCGCCAGCAGCTTGCCTAGCGCAGGTCAGGACGAGCAGTACTTC. It encodes CASSLPSAGQDEQYF.